This T cell receptor beta chain was captured in a study of T cell responses to AZD1222 COVID-19 vaccine. Only in-frame clones appear in the TCRdb table, and some are missing; sequencing was by immunoSEQ multiplex PCR. The repertoire holds about 160,000 clones, with roughly 90% as singletons. This CDR3 is built from 13 residues. Germline V gives CDR1 MNHEY, CDR2 SVGAGI. The source of this sequence is an adult who received the AZD1222 COVID-19 vaccine. The sequencing here drew on peripheral blood, taken 28 days after the second AZD1222 dose. The gene calls are TRBV6-5 and TRBJ2-7; 10 nucleotides agree with TRBD1. The CDR3 here is CVTKGTGAHEQYF. The DNA for the CDR3 is TGTGTCACAAAGGGGACAGGGGCCCACGAGCAGTACTTC.